Listed below are T cell receptor beta chains from one sample, sequenced in a study of blood T cell repertoires in COVID-19. The repertoire was sequenced with immunoSEQ multiplex PCR; TCRdb's copy has only in-frame clones and lacks some. The sample includes about 140,000 clones, less than 90% seen only once; the top ten take under 7%. The source material was PBMCs or T cells enriched from blood (not recorded which). The source is a man aged 35 to 55 with acute COVID-19. The conserved cysteine and the conserved F or W are not part of the CDR3 here. Fields, in order: V gene, J gene, CDR3 protein.

v_call: TRBV29-1
j_call: TRBJ2-3
cdr3_aa: SVTLGWNTDTQY

v_call: TRBV5-1
j_call: TRBJ2-7
cdr3_aa: ASSLSPKADDEQY

v_call: TRBV28
j_call: TRBJ1-1
cdr3_aa: ASSASRGSGAEAF

v_call: TRBV11-2
j_call: TRBJ2-7
cdr3_aa: ASSRRRTGEYNEQY

v_call: TRBV15
j_call: TRBJ1-5
cdr3_aa: ATSSGQGSTQPQH

v_call: TRBV6-9
j_call: TRBJ2-5
cdr3_aa: ASSYLRGFEETQY

v_call: TRBV19
j_call: TRBJ1-1
cdr3_aa: ASRLNDGSTRAF

v_call: TRBV30
j_call: TRBJ1-2
cdr3_aa: AWSPGGELVYGYT

v_call: TRBV10-3
j_call: TRBJ1-1
cdr3_aa: AISESGGNTEAF

v_call: TRBV3-1/TRBV3-2
j_call: TRBJ1-1
cdr3_aa: ASSQDGGRDTEAF

v_call: TRBV5-4
j_call: TRBJ2-1
cdr3_aa: ASNPRTSGGEQF

v_call: TRBV7-6
j_call: TRBJ1-1
cdr3_aa: ASSLAESRVGNTEAF

v_call: TRBV6-5
j_call: TRBJ1-5
cdr3_aa: ASSSGGHQPQH

v_call: TRBV19
j_call: TRBJ1-5
cdr3_aa: ASSIGRSYYSNQPQH

v_call: TRBV6-2/TRBV6-3
j_call: TRBJ2-7
cdr3_aa: ASSIAGGGDYEQY

v_call: TRBV27
j_call: TRBJ2-3
cdr3_aa: ASSLYRGDTQY

v_call: TRBV5-4
j_call: TRBJ1-5
cdr3_aa: ASSSGGDQPQH

v_call: TRBV28
j_call: TRBJ1-3
cdr3_aa: ASSQDAGKGTIY

v_call: TRBV24-1
j_call: TRBJ2-5
cdr3_aa: ATKDRVGETQY

v_call: TRBV3-1/TRBV3-2
j_call: TRBJ1-4
cdr3_aa: ASSQVPEGHRAVF

v_call: TRBV7-8
j_call: TRBJ2-3
cdr3_aa: ASSLGQGLFTDTQY

v_call: TRBV19
j_call: TRBJ2-7
cdr3_aa: ASSLAGYSYEQY

v_call: TRBV25-1
j_call: TRBJ2-3
cdr3_aa: ASSETLAGGLDTQY

v_call: TRBV24-1
j_call: TRBJ1-2
cdr3_aa: ATSDTGTGVPGYT

v_call: TRBV29-1
j_call: TRBJ2-5
cdr3_aa: SVLGLGGETQY

v_call: TRBV9
j_call: TRBJ2-1
cdr3_aa: ASSDNSQGRGHNEQF

v_call: TRBV11-2
j_call: TRBJ2-7
cdr3_aa: ASSFYYEQY

v_call: TRBV5-1
j_call: TRBJ2-7
cdr3_aa: ASSPGTSGTNVYEQY

v_call: TRBV11-2
j_call: TRBJ2-3
cdr3_aa: ASSLGAGAITDTQY

v_call: TRBV5-1
j_call: TRBJ2-1
cdr3_aa: ASRRGSGSSYNEQF

v_call: TRBV6-5
j_call: TRBJ2-7
cdr3_aa: ASSPGTSGYEQY

v_call: TRBV27
j_call: TRBJ1-3
cdr3_aa: ASSPFAGAGGNTIY

v_call: TRBV5-5
j_call: TRBJ2-6
cdr3_aa: ASSLVGTVSGANVLT

v_call: TRBV1
j_call: TRBJ1-3
cdr3_aa: TSSQGGAGPYSGNTIY

v_call: TRBV19
j_call: TRBJ1-1
cdr3_aa: ASSAEGQEVWVGAF

v_call: TRBV7-2
j_call: TRBJ1-6
cdr3_aa: ASSLAGQPDSPLH

v_call: TRBV6-2/TRBV6-3
j_call: TRBJ2-5
cdr3_aa: ASSSRAVRETQY

v_call: TRBV27
j_call: TRBJ1-5
cdr3_aa: ASSSNRQAKNQPQH

v_call: TRBV27
j_call: TRBJ1-2
cdr3_aa: ASSTDRGHGYGYT

v_call: TRBV11-2
j_call: TRBJ2-1
cdr3_aa: ASSLVTGQGNEQF

v_call: TRBV3-1/TRBV3-2
j_call: TRBJ2-3
cdr3_aa: ASSPPLSSGWGPDTQY

v_call: TRBV9
j_call: TRBJ2-2
cdr3_aa: ASSVVGDRDWTNTGELF

v_call: TRBV4-3
j_call: TRBJ2-3
cdr3_aa: ASSQGSAGSTDTQY

v_call: TRBV5-6
j_call: TRBJ1-6
cdr3_aa: ASSTTAPGQGEYNSPLH

v_call: TRBV12-3/TRBV12-4
j_call: TRBJ2-7
cdr3_aa: ASSSERSREQY

v_call: TRBV4-1
j_call: TRBJ2-3
cdr3_aa: ASSQDRIRDYITDTQY

v_call: TRBV4-3
j_call: TRBJ2-2
cdr3_aa: ASSQSEKAGELF

v_call: TRBV28
j_call: TRBJ1-6
cdr3_aa: ASSSPWGGFSPLH